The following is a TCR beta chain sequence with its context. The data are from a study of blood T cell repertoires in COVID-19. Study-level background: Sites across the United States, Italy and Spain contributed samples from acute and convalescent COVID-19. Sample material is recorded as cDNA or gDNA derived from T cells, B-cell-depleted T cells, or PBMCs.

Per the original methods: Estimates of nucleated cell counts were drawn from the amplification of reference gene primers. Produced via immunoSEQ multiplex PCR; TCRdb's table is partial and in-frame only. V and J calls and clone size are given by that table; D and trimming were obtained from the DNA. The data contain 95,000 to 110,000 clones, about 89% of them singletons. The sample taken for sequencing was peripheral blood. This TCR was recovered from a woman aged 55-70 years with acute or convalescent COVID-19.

CDR3 coding DNA: TGCGCCAGCAGCCCCGATGGGGGGGGCAGTACCGGGGAGCTGTTTTTT. Its translation: CASSPDGGGSTGELFF. The chain links TRBV5-1 to TRBJ2-2; D is perhaps TRBD2 (7 bases). With 4 bases removed from V and 5 bases from J, the gap between germline ends came to 18 bases. Looked up from germline, CDR1 is SGHRS and CDR2 is YFSETQ. The length of the CDR3 is 16 residues.